This passage covers 17 T cell receptor beta chains from one sample sequenced in a study of blood T cell repertoires in COVID-19. Assay: immunoSEQ multiplex PCR; the TCRdb copy retains only in-frame clones and omits some. This sample has 43,000 or so clones, with almost 85% found just once. The source material was peripheral blood. The receptors here all came from a woman aged 55 to 70 with acute or convalescent COVID-19.

There are a few counts of this clone. The rearrangement links TRBV7-2 to TRBJ2-3; possible D gene TRBD1, 5 bases. CDR3 length: 14 amino acids. CDR1 and CDR2 from the germline V gene are SGHTA and FQGNSA. Trimming left V 6 bases short and J 2 bases short, with 12 bases between. CDR3 residues: CASSRRVHTDTQYF. DNA of the CDR3: TGTGCCAGCAGTCGCAGGGTACACACAGATACGCAGTATTTT. The variable domain in full, with the rest retrieved from reference TRBV7-2 and TRBJ2-3, is GAGVSQSPSNKVTEKGKDVELRCDPISGHTALYWYRQSLGQGLEFLIYFQGNSAPDKSGLPSDRFSAERTGGSVSTLTIQRTQQEDSAVYLCASSRRVHTDTQYFGPGTRLTVL.

The chain joins TRBV24-1 to TRBJ2-5, with a possible D match to TRBD2 (5 bases). The CDR3 runs 15 residues. V lost 4 bases and J lost 5, with 16 bases in between. Germline V lookup: CDR1 KGHDR, CDR2 SFDVKD. The CDR3 loop is CATSDPPRSGETQYF. The CDR3 nucleotides are TGTGCCACCAGTGACCCCCCACGGTCGGGGGAGACCCAGTACTTC.

The V gene is TRBV6-5, the J gene TRBJ2-3; 9 bases are a match to TRBD2. The CDR3 is made up of 16 amino acids. V was pared by 0 bases and J by 3 bases, with 4 bases of the junction left unmatched. Germline CDR1 MNHEY, CDR2 SVGAGI. Written as DNA, the CDR3 is TGTGCCAGCAGTTACTCGGCGGGGGGGCCGACAGATACGCAGTATTTT. This encodes CASSYSAGGPTDTQYF.

The rearrangement links TRBV13 to TRBJ1-2; perhaps TRBD1 as D (6 bases). V was pared by 2 bases and J by 0 bases, with 19 bases between. The CDR3 runs 18 residues. Germline V lookup: CDR1 PRHDT, CDR2 FYEKMQ (reference sequence). The CDR3 nucleotides read TGTGCCAGCAGCTTACGCGGCAGGGGTGTTGGGACTAACTATGGCTACACCTTC. Its protein product is CASSLRGRGVGTNYGYTF.

The gene calls are TRBV7-3 and TRBJ2-1, with D perhaps TRBD2 (5 bases). Germline V lookup: CDR1 SGHTA, CDR2 FQGTGA. With 5 bases removed from V and 7 bases from J, the gap between germline ends came to 9 bases. The CDR3 sequence is 12 residues long. The CDR3 bases are TGTGCCAGCAGCGCCGGGGTAAATGAGCAGTTCTTC. Translating it yields CASSAGVNEQFF.

The chain is built from TRBV29-1 and TRBJ2-4, with D perhaps TRBD1 (5 bases). Trimming removed 2 bases at V and 8 bases at J, with 10 bases between. In germline, CDR1 is SQVTM, CDR2 ANQGSEA. The CDR3 contains 12 residues. The CDR3 DNA reads as TGCAGCGTTGAAATAGGGGTTGACATTCAGTACTTC. It encodes CSVEIGVDIQYF.

The sample holds one count of this clone. The rearrangement links TRBV4-1 to TRBJ1-2, with 7 bases lining up with TRBD1. CDR1 is MGHRA and CDR2 is YSYEKL in the germline V gene. The CDR3 consists of 15 residues. V lost 5 bases and J lost 4; bases outside the gene matches: 10. The chain's CDR3 is CASSTRDSQSYGYTF. CDR3 in DNA: TGCGCCAGCAGCACGAGGGACAGCCAAAGCTATGGCTACACCTTC.

This chain joins TRBV29-1 and TRBJ1-6; unclear D gene. Germline-derived CDR1 and CDR2 are SQVTM and ANQGSEA. This CDR3 contains 13 residues. The V end was cut by 4 bases, the J end by 6 bases, with 10 bases between. CDR3 bases: TGCAGCGTTGTAGAGTCTATTAATTCACCCCTCCACTTT. Translation gives CSVVESINSPLHF.

This chain uses TRBV27 with TRBJ1-2; possibly TRBD1 for D (5 bases). In germline, CDR1 is MNHEY, CDR2 SMNVEV (reference sequence). The CDR3 covers 15 residues. The ends were cut back, 4 bases at V and 4 bases at J, with 16 bases in the middle. CDR3 sequence (DNA): TGTGCCAGCAGTTCAAGAGGGGCGGGGGGCTATGGCTACACCTTC. This codes for CASSSRGAGGYGYTF.

The CDR3 DNA follows: TGTGCCAGCAGTTTATCGTTGGGCCTTATACAGAACACCGGGGAGCTGTTTTTT. Protein: CASSLSLGLIQNTGELFF. This chain links TRBV28 with TRBJ2-2, with D unclear. Germline V gene lookup returns CDR1 MDHEN and CDR2 SYDVKM. Trimming pared 1 base from V and 1 base from J, leaving 16 bases between. CDR3 length: 18 residues.

The chain uses TRBV18 and TRBJ2-2, with TRBD2 as a possible D gene (6 bases). V was trimmed by 5 bases and J by 5 bases, leaving 15 bases between them. This CDR3 spans 15 amino acids. Germline-derived CDR1 and CDR2 are KGHSH and LQKENI. CDR3 protein: CASSSGPGGTGELFF. The CDR3 DNA sequence: TGTGCCAGCTCATCGGGACCCGGGGGTACCGGGGAGCTGTTTTTT.

The table lists this clone with a few counts. This chain joins TRBV19 and TRBJ1-2; TRBD1 is a possible D gene (6 bases). Trimming pared 3 bases from V and 8 bases from J, leaving 16 bases between. The germline gives CDR1 LNHDA, CDR2 SQIVND (reference sequence). CDR3 length: 14 amino acids. The CDR3 nucleotides are TGTGCCAGTAGTATTACGACAGGACTAGGAGGCTACACCTTC. The encoded protein is CASSITTGLGGYTF.

The chain recombines TRBV29-1 with TRBJ1-1; D remains ambiguous. Germline CDR1 SQVTM, CDR2 ANQGSEA. The length of the CDR3 is 13 residues. The V end lost 6 bases, the J end lost 1 base, and 12 bases lay between the germline ends. CDR3 in amino acids: CSVALIANTEAFF. The CDR3 nucleotides read TGCAGCGTAGCCCTAATAGCGAACACTGAAGCTTTCTTT.

This clone appeared once. The chain links TRBV7-8 to TRBJ1-3; D possibly corresponds to TRBD1 (5 bases). The V gene lost 5 bases and the J gene lost 3 bases, with 14 bases spanning the gap. Germline CDR1 SGHVS, CDR2 FQNEAQ. CDR3 size: 15 residues. CDR3 in amino acids: CASSVQGLVGNTIYF. The CDR3 DNA is TGTGCCAGCAGCGTTCAGGGACTGGTTGGAAACACCATATATTTT.

The rearrangement joins TRBV24-1 to TRBJ2-7; D not certain. Deletions cut 0 bases from V and 2 bases from J, with 7 bases between. Germline V gene lookup returns CDR1 KGHDR and CDR2 SFDVKD. CDR3 length: 14 amino acids. The CDR3 sequence: CATSDLGTPYEQYF. The CDR3 DNA reads TGTGCCACCAGTGATTTGGGCACCCCCTACGAGCAGTACTTC.

This chain connects TRBV10-3 to TRBJ2-7; 12 positions match TRBD2. The germline gives CDR1 ENHRY, CDR2 SYGVKD. Unmatched junction bases numbered 7, after V lost 4 bases and J lost 6 bases. The length of the CDR3 is 15 residues. DNA for the CDR3: TGTGCCATCAGTGCATCTAGCGGGGGGGGTACCGAGCAGTACTTC. This sequence encodes CAISASSGGGTEQYF.

The genes are TRBV20-1 and TRBJ1-2; possible D gene TRBD1, 6 bases. The CDR3 is 11 amino acids. V shed 2 bases and J shed 11 bases, with 12 bases lying between them. The germline CDR1 and CDR2 sequences are DFQATT and SNEGSKA (reference sequence). CDR3 sequence (DNA): TGCAGTGCTAGATCGGACAGCGCGTACACCTTC. This codes for CSARSDSAYTF.